A single sample is the source of the 18 T cell receptor beta chains below, sequenced in a study of tissue T cells after allogeneic stem cell transplantation. Data came from immunoSEQ multiplex PCR; TCRdb stores just in-frame clones and leaves some out. The data contain more than 4,000 clones, around 31% of them singletons. Time point meaning: mouse harvest day 14 after allogeneic transplant. Mouse grafts combined 10^7 T-cell-depleted bone marrow cells with 10^6 splenic CD5+ T cells. Sample: skin. The receptors were sampled from a female BALB/c mouse given C57BL/6 T cells with graft-versus-host disease after an allogeneic hematopoietic cell transplant.

The sample holds a few counts of this clone. Gene names and germline refer to mouse. The read terminates 1 residue before the CDR3 end, so the remaining end is supplied by the germline J gene. The rearrangement joins TRBV3 to TRBJ2-7, with 8 bases that match TRBD2. Germline V gene lookup returns CDR1 SNHLY and CDR2 FYNGKV (reference sequence). This CDR3 comprises 13 residues. V trimming: 3 bases; J trimming: 6 bases; junction bases outside the gene matches: 4. This CDR3 reads CASSFGGAREQYF. The CDR3 DNA, read in part, is TGTGCCAGCAGCTTCGGGGGGGCGCGTGAACAGTAC.

This clone rates as medium-sized. Gene labels here are mouse ones. The missing CDR3 end, 1 residue past where the read stops, is filled in from the germline J gene. This chain uses TRBV26 with TRBJ2-7; weak D call: TRBD1 (5 bases). V dropped 7 bases and J dropped 2 bases, with 9 bases sitting between them. There are 12 residues in the CDR3. Germline CDR1 reads KGHPV; CDR2 reads FQNQEV (reference sequence). CDR3 bases read: TGTGCCAGCACAGGGAGGACCTATGAACAGTAC. It codes for CASTGRTYEQY. The full CDR3 reads CASTGRTYEQYF.

With regard to this clone: Genes and germline are mouse. Sequencing ends 1 residue short of the CDR3 end; the germline J gene provides the rest. V usage is TRBV13-1 and J usage is TRBJ1-6; no definite D call. TRBJ1-6 carries the ORF label, with uncertain function. Trimming left V 0 bases short and J 2 bases short, with 0 bases between. This CDR3 is 13 amino acids long. The germline CDR1 and CDR2 sequences are NSHNY and SYGAGN. CDR3 DNA, as far as it was read: TGTGCCAGCAGTGATGCCTATAATTCGCCCCTCTAC. It encodes CASSDAYNSPLY. The CDR3 in full is CASSDAYNSPLYF.

As for this clone: Gene names and germline match the mouse. The read gets to within 1 residue of the CDR3 end, and the germline J gene fills in the rest. The rearrangement joins TRBV12-1 to TRBJ1-6; D is uncertain. TRBJ1-6 is an open reading frame whose function is uncertain. V was trimmed by 8 bases and J by 4 bases, leaving 8 bases between them. Germline CDR1 is SGHSN and CDR2 is HYEKVE. The CDR3 is 12 residues long. The DNA read from the CDR3 is TGTGCCACCTTACAGTATAATTCGCCCCTCTAC. Protein sequence: CATLQYNSPLY. The full CDR3 sequence reads CATLQYNSPLYF.

This clone was seen only a few times. Gene labels here are mouse ones. This CDR3 is CASRSGTGIEQYF. The DNA read from the CDR3 is TGTGCCAGCAGATCCGGGACTGGGATTGAACAGTAC. The chain uses TRBV13-2 and TRBJ2-7; the match to TRBD2 covers 9 bases. The read finishes 1 residue shy of the CDR3 end, and the germline J gene is used to complete it. The junction had 8 bases not matched to a gene; V was cut back by 7 bases and J by 6 bases. This CDR3 comprises 13 residues. In germline, CDR1 is NNHNN, CDR2 SYGAGS (reference sequence).

This clone was observed a handful of times. The gene names here belong to mouse. Read sequence stops 1 residue before the CDR3 end, and the germline J gene provides the missing end. The rearrangement links TRBV12-2 to TRBJ1-6, with D perhaps matching TRBD1 (6 bases). TRBJ1-6 is noted as an ORF with a role that remains uncertain. Germline CDR1 reads SGHLS; CDR2 reads HYDKME. Trimming took 0 bases from V and 7 from J, leaving 9 bases between them. The CDR3 spans 14 residues. The DNA read from the CDR3 is TGTGCCAGCTCTCTCGACAGGTGGAATTCGCCCCTCTAC. This sequence encodes CASSLDRWNSPLY. In full, the CDR3 reads CASSLDRWNSPLYF.

The sample holds a few counts of this clone. Mouse gene names and germline throughout. The read ends 1 residue shy of where the CDR3 ends; the end is completed using the germline J gene. The gene calls are TRBV1 and TRBJ1-1; 10 bases agree with TRBD1. There are 13 residues in the CDR3. The V segment lost 3 bases and the J segment 8 bases; nucleotides outside the gene matches: 3. From germline, CDR1 is NSQYPW and CDR2 LRSPGD (reference sequence). The CDR3 is CTCSAPGQGEVFF. Incomplete CDR3 DNA: TGCACCTGCAGTGCTCCGGGACAGGGGGAAGTCTTC.

About this clone: The germline and genes are mouse ones. The read gets to within 1 residue of the CDR3 end, and the germline J gene fills in the rest. The chain is built from TRBV26 and TRBJ2-1; 10 bases fit TRBD1. The CDR3 has 15 residues. Per germline, CDR1 KGHPV and CDR2 FQNQEV (reference sequence). Germline trimming cut 6 bases from V and 4 bases from J; bases unmatched to any gene: 6. The covered CDR3 bases are TGTGCCAGCAGACCGGACAGGGGGGGGTATGCTGAGCAGTTC. Its translation: CASRPDRGGYAEQF. In full, the CDR3 is CASRPDRGGYAEQFF.

There are a few counts of this clone. The genes are named according to mouse. With the read ending 1 residue before the CDR3 end, the germline J gene is used to fill in that end. The V gene is TRBV26, the J gene TRBJ2-4; possibly TRBD1 or TRBD2 for D (5 bases each). Trimming cost V 7 bases and J 2 bases, with 7 bases left between them. CDR1 is KGHPV and CDR2 is FQNQEV in the germline V gene (reference sequence). The CDR3 is made up of 12 amino acids. The CDR3 region is CASKGTQNTLYF. The covered CDR3 bases are TGTGCCAGCAAGGGGACTCAAAACACCTTGTAC.

With respect to this clone: The listed genes are named as in mouse. From the germline J gene comes the end of the CDR3, since the read stops 1 residue before it. This chain uses TRBV2 with TRBJ2-7, with D possibly TRBD2 on 5 matching bases. The V gene lost 0 bases and the J gene lost 4 bases, with 7 bases spanning the gap. The CDR3 contains 13 residues. Germline loops: CDR1 LGHNA, CDR2 YSYQKL. This chain's CDR3 is CASSQDWEYEQYF. The covered CDR3 bases are TGTGCCAGCAGCCAAGACTGGGAGTATGAACAGTAC.

About this clone: Gene labels here are mouse ones. The read ends 1 residue shy of where the CDR3 ends; the end is completed using the germline J gene. This specimen includes other DNA sequences encoding the same CDR3. This chain links TRBV26 with TRBJ1-1; D is perhaps TRBD1 (6 bases). This CDR3 has 14 residues. V shed 2 bases and J shed 1 base, with 8 bases lying between them. CDR1 is KGHPV, CDR2 FQNQEV, per germline (reference sequence). The CDR3 reads CASSLGGANTEVFF. The sequenced CDR3 bases are TGTGCCAGCAGTCTGGGGGGCGCGAACACAGAAGTCTTC.

In its sample, this clone is medium-sized. Gene names and germline match the mouse. The read halts 1 residue ahead of the CDR3 end, with the missing end drawn from the germline J gene. This sequence joins TRBV4 and TRBJ1-4, with D unclear. V dropped 5 bases and J dropped 7 bases, with 11 bases sitting between them. The CDR3 length is 13 residues. The germline CDR1 and CDR2 sequences are LGHDT and YNNKQL (reference sequence). CDR3 region: CASSRRWSERLFF. The DNA read from the CDR3 is TGTGCCAGCAGCCGTAGGTGGAGCGAAAGATTATTT.

As for this clone: Mouse names are used for the genes. Read data end 1 residue before the CDR3 end; the end is taken from the germline J gene. The same CDR3 can be traced to other DNA sequences in this sample. This sequence joins TRBV13-2 and TRBJ2-4, with 13 bases aligning to TRBD2. Trimming took 5 bases from V and 4 from J; bases not matched to a gene: 4. Per germline, CDR1 NNHNN and CDR2 SYGAGS (reference sequence). This CDR3 comprises 15 residues. The sequenced CDR3 bases are TGTGCCAGCGGGGGGGACTGGGGGGGGGAAAACACCTTGTAC. It specifies CASGGDWGGENTLY. The CDR3 in its entirety is CASGGDWGGENTLYF.

By share, this clone ranks as medium-sized. Mouse names are used for the genes. The read ends 1 residue early relative to the CDR3; the germline J gene fills the gap. The rearrangement joins TRBV1 to TRBJ1-6; D might be TRBD1 (5 bases). TRBJ1-6 is noted as an ORF with a role that remains uncertain. The V end lost 3 bases, the J end lost 4 bases, and 10 bases lay between the germline ends. The CDR3 loop spans 15 amino acids. Germline V gene sequence: CDR1 NSQYPW, CDR2 LRSPGD (reference sequence). The covered CDR3 bases are TGCACCTGCAGTGCCCGGGACCGGTATAATTCGCCCCTCTAC. It yields the protein CTCSARDRYNSPLY. The CDR3 in full is CTCSARDRYNSPLYF.

Of note for this clone: The germline and genes are mouse ones. From the germline J gene comes the end of the CDR3, since the read stops 1 residue before it. The chain couples TRBV14 to TRBJ2-7; 9 nucleotides align to TRBD2. From germline, CDR1 is SGHDT and CDR2 FRDEAV. V gave up 2 bases and J gave up 7 bases; unmatched junction bases: 4. This CDR3 has 13 amino acids. The CDR3 loop is CASSLSWGGEQYF. CDR3 bases read: TGTGCCAGCAGTTTATCCTGGGGGGGAGAACAGTAC.

Comment on this clone: Each gene name is a mouse one. Read sequence stops 1 residue before the CDR3 end, and the germline J gene provides the missing end. This chain links TRBV16 with TRBJ2-3; 7 bases align to TRBD2. The CDR3 is made up of 15 amino acids. CDR1 is SGHSA, CDR2 FRNQAP, per germline. V trimming: 2 bases; J trimming: 0 bases; junction bases outside the gene matches: 2. The CDR3 DNA, read in part, is TGTGCAAGCAGCTTACTGGGGGTTAGTGCAGAAACGCTGTAT. It encodes CASSLLGVSAETLY. In full, the CDR3 is CASSLLGVSAETLYF.

This clone is medium-sized (0.01 to 0.1%) by share. The gene names here belong to mouse. Coverage ceases 1 residue before the CDR3 finishes, and the germline J gene fills in the end. V gene TRBV5 combines with J gene TRBJ1-6; D is possibly TRBD1 (5 bases). TRBJ1-6 is an ORF; its function is uncertain. V gave up 0 bases and J gave up 8 bases, with 5 bases separating them. CDR1 LGHNA and CDR2 YNLKQL come from the germline V gene (reference sequence). This CDR3 is 13 amino acids long. The CDR3 protein is CASSQEGDSPLYF. Incomplete CDR3 DNA: TGTGCCAGCAGCCAAGAGGGGGATTCGCCCCTCTAC.

For this clone: Mouse gene names and germline throughout. The CDR3 end is not reached by the read, which stops 1 residue before it; the germline J gene fills it in. The chain carries TRBV24 and TRBJ2-3; TRBD2 aligns across 8 bases. V was pared by 2 bases and J by 1 base, with 2 bases of the junction left unmatched. The germline V gene has CDR1 KGHTA and CDR2 FRNEEI. The CDR3 sequence is 15 residues long. CDR3 region: CASSLRGGGAETLYF. The sequenced part of the CDR3 DNA is TGTGCCAGCAGTCTGCGGGGGGGCGGTGCAGAAACGCTGTAT.